These 14 T cell receptor beta chains share one sample of origin, sequenced in a study of blood T cell repertoires in COVID-19. Sequenced by immunoSEQ multiplex PCR; TCRdb stores in-frame clones only, minus some. The profile shows 200,000 to 300,000 clones, more than 75% of them singletons. The sequencing sample was made of peripheral blood. Receptor source: a man aged 40-49 years who had recovered from COVID-19.

The V call is TRBV27, the J call TRBJ1-5, with a tentative D call TRBD1 (6 bases). Germline CDR1 MNHEY, CDR2 SMNVEV (reference sequence). V lost 4 bases and J 0 bases, leaving 10 bases between the germline ends. The CDR3 is 15 residues long. The chain's CDR3 is CASSSQGYSNQPQHF. CDR3 DNA sequence: TGTGCCAGCAGTTCACAGGGTTATAGCAATCAGCCCCAGCATTTT.

This sequence joins TRBV7-6 and TRBJ2-1; D call uncertain. The V gene's germline CDR1 is SGHVS and CDR2 FNYEAQ. The V end lost 5 bases, the J end lost 4 bases, and 9 bases lay between the germline ends. CDR3 length equals 13 residues. Here the CDR3 reads CASSPTEYNEQFF. DNA for the CDR3: TGTGCCAGCAGCCCTACAGAATACAATGAGCAGTTCTTC. The variable domain in full, with the rest retrieved from reference TRBV7-6 and TRBJ2-1, is GAGVSQSPRYKVTKRGQDVALRCDPISGHVSLYWYRQALGQGPEFLTYFNYEAQQDKSGLPNDRFSAERPEGSISTLTIQRTEQRDSAMYRCASSPTEYNEQFFGPGTRLTVL.

The sample holds a few counts of this clone. This chain joins TRBV6-5 and TRBJ1-1, with D unresolved. Germline V gene data show CDR1 as MNHEY and CDR2 as SVGAGI. Trimming pared 8 bases from V and 3 bases from J, leaving 7 bases between. CDR3 length equals 11 residues. This CDR3 is CASSRYTEAFF. The CDR3 region has the DNA TGTGCCAGCTCGCGGTACACTGAAGCTTTCTTT.

This sequence joins TRBV4-3 and TRBJ2-2, with D possibly matching TRBD2 (6 bases). This CDR3 region has 15 residues. The ends were cut back, 9 bases at V and 4 bases at J, with 18 bases in the middle. Germline lookup yields CDR1 LGHNA and CDR2 YSLEER. The CDR3 region has the DNA TGCGCCAGTTCGCTAGGAGGGCCTTCCACCGGGGAGCTGTTTTTT. Translating it yields CASSLGGPSTGELFF.

This clone has only a few counts. The CDR3 sequence is CASSSGTGFTDTQYF. DNA for the CDR3: TGTGCCAGCAGCTCCGGGACAGGGTTCACAGATACGCAGTATTTT. The chain recombines TRBV11-3 with TRBJ2-3; 9 bases are a match to TRBD1. This CDR3 is built from 15 residues. Germline assignment: CDR1 SGHNT and CDR2 YENEEA. V was pared by 4 bases and J by 2 bases, with 4 bases of the junction left unmatched.

J is TRBJ2-3 and V is TRBV2; the match to TRBD2 covers 14 bases. Per the germline V gene, CDR1 is SNHLY and CDR2 is FYNNEI. This CDR3 has 14 amino acids. V dropped 9 bases and J dropped 6; count of bases not matched to a gene: 5. The CDR3 sequence is CASGLAGGLDTQYF. The DNA of the CDR3 is TGTGCCAGTGGACTAGCGGGGGGCCTGGATACGCAGTATTTT.

The rearrangement uses TRBV27 and TRBJ1-6; TRBD1 aligns across 8 bases. Trimming at V came to 6 bases and at J to 10 bases, leaving 11 bases not matched to a gene. Germline values: CDR1 MNHEY, CDR2 SMNVEV (reference sequence). The CDR3 consists of 15 residues. In DNA, the CDR3 is TGTGCCAGCAGCCTACTAGGACAGGGAGGATCACCCCTCCACTTT. Translating it yields CASSLLGQGGSPLHF.

This clone was picked up one time. V and J are TRBV9 and TRBJ1-6, with 9 bases aligning to TRBD1. Germline CDR1 is SGDLS and CDR2 is YYNGEE. The CDR3 runs 14 residues. V shed 4 bases and J 7 bases; nucleotides not matched to a gene: 3. The CDR3 DNA follows: TGTGCCAGCAGCCCCGGGACAGGGAATTCACCCCTCCACTTT. Amino acid sequence: CASSPGTGNSPLHF.

The CDR3 region has the DNA TGTGCCAGCAGCTTACAGCTCTTCCAATCTGGGGCCAACGTCCTGACTTTC. This translates into CASSLQLFQSGANVLTF. The chain employs TRBV5-4 and TRBJ2-6; no clear D gene. Per germline, CDR1 SGHNT and CDR2 YYREEE (reference sequence). V lost 2 bases to trimming and J lost 1 base, with 13 bases between them. This CDR3 comprises 17 residues.

The V gene is TRBV6-5, the J gene TRBJ1-3; D gene unclear. The CDR3 extends over 12 amino acids. Trimming shortened V by 7 bases and J by 0 bases, and 4 bases separated the two germline ends. Germline CDR1 and CDR2: MNHEY and SVGAGI. CDR3 sequence reads: CASTYSGNTIYF. The CDR3, as DNA: TGTGCCAGCACGTACTCTGGAAACACCATATATTTT.

This chain uses TRBV6-6 with TRBJ1-2, with a possible D match to TRBD1 (5 bases). Between the trimmed V and J ends, which lost 11 bases and 1 base, there was a span of 8 bases. Germline CDR1 reads MNHNY; CDR2 reads SVGAGI (reference sequence). The CDR3 is 11 residues long. The CDR3: CAAGVNYGYTF. The CDR3 DNA reads as TGTGCCGCGGGGGTTAACTATGGCTACACCTTC.

The chain combines TRBV27 with TRBJ2-7; the D gene is possibly TRBD2 (6 bases). From germline, CDR1 is MNHEY and CDR2 SMNVEV (reference sequence). The CDR3 covers 15 residues. Trimming took off 0 bases at V and 3 bases at J, with 12 bases between the two ends. CDR3 loop: CASSLSGGGLYEQYF. For the CDR3, the DNA is TGTGCCAGCAGTTTATCGGGGGGAGGCCTCTACGAGCAGTACTTC.

The V gene is TRBV9, the J gene TRBJ2-7, with 8 bases matching TRBD1. CDR1 is SGDLS, CDR2 YYNGEE, per germline. J lost 4 bases, V lost 4 bases, and 7 bases had no gene match. CDR3 size: 14 residues. CDR3 DNA sequence: TGTGCCAGCAGCCCAACAGGGGGGATGTACGAGCAGTACTTC. This gives the protein CASSPTGGMYEQYF.

This chain links TRBV5-1 with TRBJ2-1, with 8 bases matching TRBD2. Per germline, CDR1 SGHRS and CDR2 YFSETQ. V trimming: 4 bases; J trimming: 7 bases; junction bases outside the gene matches: 1. The CDR3 spans 12 residues. The CDR3 is CASSREGNEQFF. CDR3 DNA: TGCGCCAGCAGCCGGGAGGGGAATGAGCAGTTCTTC.